Listed below are T cell receptor beta chains from one sample, sequenced in a study of vaccination and CD4 T cells after COVID-19. A single record per CDR3 protein comes from TCRdb applying MiXCR to the PCR reads. The sample lists about 25,000 distinct CDR3 sequences, 25% to 30% occurring once. The antigens for these receptors are not known. Material: CD4+ T cells from blood, cultured in vitro, obtained about 7 months after SARS-CoV-2 vaccination. The receptor set was obtained from a human donor who had recovered from COVID-19. Each CDR3 is given with its conserved first and last residue. D genes are given only for firm matches. A clone size is listed for some rows: how often the clone was seen (once, few, many), or a class if it is expanded.

clone_size,d_call,j_call,v_call,cdr3_nt,cdr3_aa
.,TRBD2,TRBJ2-1,TRBV27,TGTGCCAGCAGTCCTAGGGGACTAGCGGGGGGGGATGAGCAGTTCTTC,CASSPRGLAGGDEQFF
.,.,TRBJ2-2,TRBV7-8,TGTGCCAGCAGCTCCGACGGGCTTAAGACCGGGGAGCTGTTTTTT,CASSSDGLKTGELFF
many,.,TRBJ1-2,TRBV27,TGTGCCAGCAGGCCAATCAGGGTAGGCTATGGCTACACCTTC,CASRPIRVGYGYTF
medium-sized,.,TRBJ2-3,TRBV7-3,TGTGCCAGCGCTCCGGGACGTCCCACAGATACGCAGTATTTT,CASAPGRPTDTQYF
few,TRBD1,TRBJ1-2,TRBV7-2,TGTGCCAGCAGCTCAGGACAGGGGGACTATGGCTACACCTTC,CASSSGQGDYGYTF
few,.,TRBJ2-7,TRBV19,TGTGCCAGTAGTATATTCGCCCGGGGCGTCTACGAGCAGTACTTC,CASSIFARGVYEQYF
few,.,TRBJ2-7,TRBV7-3,TGTGCCAGCAGCCCCGCTCCTACTTTGGGCGAGCAGTACTTC,CASSPAPTLGEQYF
few,.,TRBJ1-1,TRBV7-8,TGTGCCAGCAGCGCAACAACAGGCTCAGGTACTGAAGCTTTCTTT,CASSATTGSGTEAFF
.,TRBD1,TRBJ2-1,TRBV20-1,TGCAGTGCTCTCCGACAGGGTAACAATGAGCAGTTCTTC,CSALRQGNNEQFF
few,.,TRBJ2-5,TRBV29-1,TGCAGCGGCCTTGAACAAGAGACCCAGTACTTC,CSGLEQETQYF
.,.,TRBJ1-1,TRBV6-4,TGTGCCAGCAGTACGGAGGGGGAGAACACTGAAGCTTTCTTT,CASSTEGENTEAFF
.,.,TRBJ1-2,TRBV20-1,TGCAGTGCTAGAGAAGCGGGTACGGCTCTGAACTATGGCTACACCTTC,CSAREAGTALNYGYTF
medium-sized,.,TRBJ2-7,TRBV20-1,TGCAGTGCTAGCTCTCTATCAGAATCATCCTACGAGCAGTACTTC,CSASSLSESSYEQYF